This T cell receptor (beta chain) stems from a study of T cell responses to AZD1222 COVID-19 vaccine. Study findings and constraints: Two doses of AZD1222 preceded a rise in Spike-specific TCR breadth and depth. The donors showed a predominance of white British ancestry and of females, with possible underestimation of clonal diversity. Seropositivity was recorded at baseline in only a handful of AZD1222 recipients.

Germline CDR1 SGHVS, CDR2 FNYEAQ. Trimming removed 2 bases at V and 8 bases at J, with 13 bases between. There are 15 residues in the CDR3. Sequenced by immunoSEQ multiplex PCR; TCRdb stores in-frame clones only, minus some. This sample yields some 100,000 clones, of which 85% to 90% are seen a single time; about 1.5% belongs to the top ten. As to this clone: Antigen: not known.

This clonotype originated in an adult in good health. The chain combines TRBV7-6 with TRBJ1-6; possibly TRBD1 for D (5 bases). Source: peripheral blood, taken on day 0 of AZD1222 vaccination. The CDR3 reads CASSLSQGEDSPLHF. DNA for the CDR3: TGTGCCAGCAGCTTATCTCAGGGAGAGGATTCACCCCTCCACTTT.